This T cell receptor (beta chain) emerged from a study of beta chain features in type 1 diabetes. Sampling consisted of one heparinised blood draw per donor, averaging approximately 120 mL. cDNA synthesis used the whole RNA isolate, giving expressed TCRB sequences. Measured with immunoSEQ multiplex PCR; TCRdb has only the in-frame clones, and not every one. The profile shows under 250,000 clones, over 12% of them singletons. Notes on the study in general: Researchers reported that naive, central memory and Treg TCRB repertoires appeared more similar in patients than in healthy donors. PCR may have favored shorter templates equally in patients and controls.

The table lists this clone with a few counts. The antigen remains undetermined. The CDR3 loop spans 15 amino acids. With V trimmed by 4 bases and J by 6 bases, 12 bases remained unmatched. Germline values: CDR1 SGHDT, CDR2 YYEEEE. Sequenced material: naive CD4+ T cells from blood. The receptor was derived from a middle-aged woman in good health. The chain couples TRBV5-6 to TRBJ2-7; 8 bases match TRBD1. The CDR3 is CASSDVGQGWVEQYF. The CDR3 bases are TGTGCCAGCAGCGACGTAGGACAGGGATGGGTCGAGCAGTACTTC. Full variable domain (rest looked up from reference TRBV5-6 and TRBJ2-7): DAGVTQSPTHLIKTRGQQVTLRCSPKSGHDTVSWYQQALGQGPQFIFQYYEEEERQRGNFPDRFSGHQFPNYSSELNVNALLLGDSALYLCASSDVGQGWVEQYFGPGTRLTVT.